This T cell receptor beta chain emerged from a study of blood T cell repertoires in COVID-19. Study information: Some COVID-19 samples were acute and others convalescent; all came from the United States, Italy and Spain. PBMCs, B-cell-depleted T cells, or T cells provided the cDNA or gDNA that made up the material.

Trimming took off 4 bases at V and 2 bases at J, with 18 bases between the two ends. Per the germline V gene, CDR1 is SQVTM and CDR2 is ANQGSEA. This CDR3 is 15 amino acids long. Study processing details: The assay estimated nucleated cells by amplifying reference gene primers. Sequencing was performed with immunoSEQ multiplex PCR; in TCRdb, only in-frame clones are kept and a portion is missing. V and J calls and clone size are those listed in that table; D and trimming were worked out from the DNA. The sample contains about 150,000 clones, around four fifths of which appear only once. This sequence was found in a woman older than 75 with acute or convalescent COVID-19. The specimen was peripheral blood. The chain couples TRBV29-1 to TRBJ2-7; a weak D match, TRBD1 (5 bases). The CDR3 spells CSVVGATPGPYEQYF. The CDR3 DNA reads as TGCAGCGTTGTAGGGGCCACCCCCGGTCCCTACGAGCAGTACTTC.